This T cell receptor (beta chain) appears in the sequencing data of a study of shared clonotypes between healthy human individuals. Study as a whole: Three CD4 naive, three CD4 memory, two CD8 naive and one CD8 memory plate were used per donor. Study-wide results and limits: Memory subsets had estimated richness that was generally smaller than that of naive subsets. Clonotype sharing among donors was expected to depend on sequencing depth.

The authors ran the assay at deep level. Measured with immunoSEQ multiplex PCR; TCRdb has only the in-frame clones, and not every one. This sample has more than 2 million clones; roughly 94% occur once, and the top ten carry 0.13%. On this clone: Its antigen is undetermined.

Per the germline V gene, CDR1 is MNHEY and CDR2 is SVGAGI. The V gene lost 0 bases and the J gene lost 0 bases, with 9 bases spanning the gap. CDR3 length: 15 amino acids. The genes are TRBV6-5 and TRBJ2-7; D is ambiguous. Sequenced sample: naive CD4+ T cells sorted from blood. Regarding subset: CD45RA+ positively selected. The TCR comes from a man aged 18-30 years in good health. The CDR3 reads CASSYSAQSSYEQYF. The CDR3 nucleotides read TGTGCCAGCAGTTACTCGGCTCAGAGCTCCTACGAGCAGTACTTC.